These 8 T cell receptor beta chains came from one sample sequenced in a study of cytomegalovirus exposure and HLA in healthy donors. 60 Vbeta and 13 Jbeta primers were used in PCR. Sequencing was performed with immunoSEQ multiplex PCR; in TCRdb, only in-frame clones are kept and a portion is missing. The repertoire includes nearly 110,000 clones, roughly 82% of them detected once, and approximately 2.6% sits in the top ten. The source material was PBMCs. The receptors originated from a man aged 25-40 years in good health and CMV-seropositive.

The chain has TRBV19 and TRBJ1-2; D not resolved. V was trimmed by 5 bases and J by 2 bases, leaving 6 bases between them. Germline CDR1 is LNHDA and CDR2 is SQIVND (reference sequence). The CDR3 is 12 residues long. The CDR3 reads CASSQMNYGYTF. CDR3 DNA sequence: TGTGCCAGTAGTCAGATGAACTATGGCTACACCTTC.

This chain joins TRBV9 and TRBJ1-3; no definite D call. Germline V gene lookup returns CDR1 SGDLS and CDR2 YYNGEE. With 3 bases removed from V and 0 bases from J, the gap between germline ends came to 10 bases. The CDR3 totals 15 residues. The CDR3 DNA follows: TGTGCCAGCAGCGCCTTTTGGAGCTCTGGAAACACCATATATTTT. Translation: CASSAFWSSGNTIYF.

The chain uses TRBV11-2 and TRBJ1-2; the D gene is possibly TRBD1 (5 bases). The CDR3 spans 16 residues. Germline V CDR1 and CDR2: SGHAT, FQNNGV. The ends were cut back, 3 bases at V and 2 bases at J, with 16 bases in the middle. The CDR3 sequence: CASSFPIVTGNYGYTF. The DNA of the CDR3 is TGTGCCAGCAGCTTTCCTATCGTTACAGGAAACTATGGCTACACCTTC.

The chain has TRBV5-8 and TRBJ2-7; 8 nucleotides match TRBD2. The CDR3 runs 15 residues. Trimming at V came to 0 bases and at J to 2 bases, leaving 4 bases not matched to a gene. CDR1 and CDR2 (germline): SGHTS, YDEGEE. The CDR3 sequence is CASSLAGGSTYEQYF. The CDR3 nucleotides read TGTGCCAGCAGCTTGGCGGGGGGGTCCACCTACGAGCAGTACTTC.

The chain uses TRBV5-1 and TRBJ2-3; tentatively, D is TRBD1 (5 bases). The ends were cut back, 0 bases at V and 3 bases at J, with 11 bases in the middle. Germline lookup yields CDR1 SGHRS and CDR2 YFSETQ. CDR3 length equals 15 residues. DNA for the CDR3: TGCGCCAGCAGCTTGGAAGGGGTCGGGACAGATACGCAGTATTTT. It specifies CASSLEGVGTDTQYF. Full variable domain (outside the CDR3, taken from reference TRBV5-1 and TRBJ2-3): KAGVTQTPRYLIKTRGQQVTLSCSPISGHRSVSWYQQTPGQGLQFLFEYFSETQRNKGNFPGRFSGRQFSNSRSEMNVSTLELGDSALYLCASSLEGVGTDTQYFGPGTRLTVL.

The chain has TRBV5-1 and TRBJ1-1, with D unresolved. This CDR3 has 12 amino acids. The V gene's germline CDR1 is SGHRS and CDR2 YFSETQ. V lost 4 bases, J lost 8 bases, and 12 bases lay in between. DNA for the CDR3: TGCGCCAGCAGCAGTAGACAATTCGAAGCTTTCTTT. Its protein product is CASSSRQFEAFF.

CDR3 region: CASETGGRRLDGYTF. The CDR3 DNA follows: TGTGCCAGCGAGACAGGGGGTCGGAGATTGGATGGCTACACCTTC. The V call is TRBV2, the J call TRBJ1-2, with TRBD1 matching 9 bases. V lost 8 bases to trimming and J lost 6 bases; unmatched junction nucleotides: 13. CDR3 size: 15 residues. Germline loops: CDR1 SNHLY, CDR2 FYNNEI. Filled out from reference TRBV2 and TRBJ1-2, the complete variable domain reads EPEVTQTPSHQVTQMGQEVILRCVPISNHLYFYWYRQILGQKVEFLVSFYNNEISEKSEIFDDQFSVERPDGSNFTLKIRSTKLEDSAMYFCASETGGRRLDGYTFGSGTRLTVV.

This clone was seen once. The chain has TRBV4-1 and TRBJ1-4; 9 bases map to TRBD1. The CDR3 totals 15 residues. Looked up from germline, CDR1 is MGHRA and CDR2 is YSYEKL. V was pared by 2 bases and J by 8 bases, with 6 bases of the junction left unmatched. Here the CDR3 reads CASSQTGTGSEKLFF. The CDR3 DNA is TGCGCCAGCAGCCAAACCGGGACAGGGAGCGAAAAACTGTTTTTT.